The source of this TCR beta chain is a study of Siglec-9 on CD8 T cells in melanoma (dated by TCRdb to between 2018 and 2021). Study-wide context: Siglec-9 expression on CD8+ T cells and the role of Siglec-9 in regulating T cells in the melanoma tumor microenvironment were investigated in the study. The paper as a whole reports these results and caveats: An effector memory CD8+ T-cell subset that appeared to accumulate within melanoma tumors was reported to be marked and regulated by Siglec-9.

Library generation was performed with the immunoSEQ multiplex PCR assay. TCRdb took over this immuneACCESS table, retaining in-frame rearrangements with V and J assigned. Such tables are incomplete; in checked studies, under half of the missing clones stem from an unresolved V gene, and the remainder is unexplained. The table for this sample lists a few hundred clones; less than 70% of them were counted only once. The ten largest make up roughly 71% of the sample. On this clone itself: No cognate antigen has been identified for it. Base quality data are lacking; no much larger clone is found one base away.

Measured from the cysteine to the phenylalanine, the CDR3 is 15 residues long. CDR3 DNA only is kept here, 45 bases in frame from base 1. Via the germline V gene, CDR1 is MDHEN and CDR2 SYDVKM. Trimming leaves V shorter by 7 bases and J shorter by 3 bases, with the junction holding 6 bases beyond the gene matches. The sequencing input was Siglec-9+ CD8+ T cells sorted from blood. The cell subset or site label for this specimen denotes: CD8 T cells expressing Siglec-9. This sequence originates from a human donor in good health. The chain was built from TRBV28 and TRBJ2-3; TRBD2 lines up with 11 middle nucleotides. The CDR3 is CASTLTSGGTDTQYF. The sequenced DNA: TGTGCCAGCACCCTAACTAGCGGGGGAACAGATACGCAGTATTTT.